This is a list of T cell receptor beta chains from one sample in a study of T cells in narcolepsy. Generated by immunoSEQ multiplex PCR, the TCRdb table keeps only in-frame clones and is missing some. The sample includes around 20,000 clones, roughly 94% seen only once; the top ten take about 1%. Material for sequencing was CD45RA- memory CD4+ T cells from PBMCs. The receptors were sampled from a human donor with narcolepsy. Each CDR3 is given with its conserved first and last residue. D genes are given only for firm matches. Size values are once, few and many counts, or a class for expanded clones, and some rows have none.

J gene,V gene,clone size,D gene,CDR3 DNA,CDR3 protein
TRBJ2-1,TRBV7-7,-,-,TGTGCTAGCAGCTTCTTAGAAGGTGCTGAGCAGTTCTTC,CASSFLEGAEQFF
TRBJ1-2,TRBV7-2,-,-,TGTGCCAGCAGCCCAAGAGGGGGGGGCTACACCTTC,CASSPRGGGYTF
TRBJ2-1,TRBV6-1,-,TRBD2,TGTGCCAGCAGTGAACTAGCGGGAGGGCCTTGGAATGAGCAGTTCTTC,CASSELAGGPWNEQFF
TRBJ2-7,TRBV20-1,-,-,TGCAGTGCGACCCAATTCTACGAGCAGTACTTC,CSATQFYEQYF
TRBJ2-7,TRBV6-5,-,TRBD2,TGTGCCAGCAGTGCCCGGACTAGCGGGGTTTACGAGCAGTACTTC,CASSARTSGVYEQYF
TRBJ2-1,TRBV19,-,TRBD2,TGTGCCAGTAGTATGGGGGGACTAGCGGGAGTCAATGAGCAGTTCTTC,CASSMGGLAGVNEQFF
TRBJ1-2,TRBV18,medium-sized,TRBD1,TGTGCCAGCTCAGCACAGGGGGTGGATGGCTACACCTTC,CASSAQGVDGYTF
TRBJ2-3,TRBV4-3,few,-,TGCGCCAGCAGCCAAGATTTCGGCTACAGGAGATTCGTGGATACGCAGTATTTT,CASSQDFGYRRFVDTQYF
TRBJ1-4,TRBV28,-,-,TGTGCCAGCAGATCAATCCCTTCGACAGGCCCTAATGAAAAACTGTTTTTT,CASRSIPSTGPNEKLFF
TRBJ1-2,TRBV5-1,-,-,TGCGCCAGCAGCTTGTTCCAACAGACCTATGGCTACACCTTC,CASSLFQQTYGYTF
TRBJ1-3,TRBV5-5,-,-,TGTGCCAGCAGCCCCTCGGCCCTAACTGGAAACACCATATATTTT,CASSPSALTGNTIYF
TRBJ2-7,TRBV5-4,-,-,TGTGCCAGCAGCTTAGGGGGGGGGCTCCGGGACTCCTACGAGCAGTACTTC,CASSLGGGLRDSYEQYF
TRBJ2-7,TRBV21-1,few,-,TGTGCCAGCACCGAGTGGGACCGGGACAGCCATACCTACGAGCAGTACTTC,CASTEWDRDSHTYEQYF
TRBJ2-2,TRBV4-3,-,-,TGCGCCAGCAGCCAAGAAGGGGGGAGTAACACCGGGGAGCTGTTTTTT,CASSQEGGSNTGELFF
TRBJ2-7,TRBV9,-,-,TGTGCCAGCAGGTCACGCCGGGACCCATCCTACGAGCAGTACTTC,CASRSRRDPSYEQYF
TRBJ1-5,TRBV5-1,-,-,TGCGCCAGCAGCTTGGGAATTTTTAGCAATCAGCCCCAGCATTTT,CASSLGIFSNQPQHF
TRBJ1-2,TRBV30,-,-,TGTGCCTGGAGTGGAGGAAACTATAGCTACACCTTC,CAWSGGNYSYTF
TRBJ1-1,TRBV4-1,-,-,TGCGCCAGCAGCCAAGTCGTCCCCAGAAAGAACACTGAAGCTTTCTTT,CASSQVVPRKNTEAFF
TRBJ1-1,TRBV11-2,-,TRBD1,TGTGCCAGCAGCTTAGTGGCAGGGGGAAGTCAGACTGAAGCTTTCTTT,CASSLVAGGSQTEAFF
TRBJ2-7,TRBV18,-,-,TGTGCCAGCTCAGTGCTAGAGGGAAGTCTCTACGAGCAGTACTTC,CASSVLEGSLYEQYF
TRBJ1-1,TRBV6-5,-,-,TGTGCCAGCAGTTACTCAATAGCAGGGGACACTGAAGCTTTCTTT,CASSYSIAGDTEAFF
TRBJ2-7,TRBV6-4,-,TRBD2,TGTGCCAGCAGTATTCCGGGACTAGCGGGAGGGCCTGACGAGCAGTACTTC,CASSIPGLAGGPDEQYF
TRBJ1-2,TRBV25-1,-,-,TGTGCCAGCAGTCAAACAGGGACGGTTAACTATGGCTACACCTTC,CASSQTGTVNYGYTF
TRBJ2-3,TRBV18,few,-,TGTGCCAGCTCACCACCGACCTCGGCCGATACGCAGTATTTT,CASSPPTSADTQYF
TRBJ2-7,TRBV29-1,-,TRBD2,TGCAGCGTTGAGGGAGTAGCGGGAAACTACGAGCAGTACTTC,CSVEGVAGNYEQYF
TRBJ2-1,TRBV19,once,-,TGTGCCAGTAGTATAGATACAGGGGGAGGGGGCAAGCAGTTCTTC,CASSIDTGGGGKQFF
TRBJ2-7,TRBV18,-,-,TGTGCCAGCTTCTCCGGCGAGGGGAGCTCCTACGAGCAGTACTTC,CASFSGEGSSYEQYF
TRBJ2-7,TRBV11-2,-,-,TGTGCCAGCAGCTTAGTACGTCAGGGGAGCTCCTACGAGCAGTACTTC,CASSLVRQGSSYEQYF
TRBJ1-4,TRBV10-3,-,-,TGTGCCATCAGTCCCCGGGGCGCTTCTAATGAAAAACTGTTTTTT,CAISPRGASNEKLFF
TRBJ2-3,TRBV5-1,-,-,TGCGCCAGCAGCTACGCGGGAACTCAGACAGATACGCAGTATTTT,CASSYAGTQTDTQYF
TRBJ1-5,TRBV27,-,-,TGTGCCAGCGACTCTTGGGGGGGACGGGGTCAGCCCCAGCATTTT,CASDSWGGRGQPQHF
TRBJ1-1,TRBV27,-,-,TGTGCCAGCAGGACAGAGATGAACACTGAAGCTTTCTTT,CASRTEMNTEAFF
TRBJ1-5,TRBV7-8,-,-,-,CASSFLWGADQPQHF
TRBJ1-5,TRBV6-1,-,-,TGTGCCAGCTCTGGCGGCGGTAGCAATCAGCCCCAGCATTTT,CASSGGGSNQPQHF
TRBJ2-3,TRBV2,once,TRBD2,TGTGCCAGCAGTGAACTAGCGGTGCGCACAGATACGCAGTATTTT,CASSELAVRTDTQYF
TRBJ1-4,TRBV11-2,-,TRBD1,TGTGCCAGCAGCTTGGGAGGGACAGTTAATGAAAAACTGTTTTTT,CASSLGGTVNEKLFF
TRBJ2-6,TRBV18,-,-,TGTGCCAGCTCACCCGGGGAGGCTGGGGCCAACGTCCTGACTTTC,CASSPGEAGANVLTF
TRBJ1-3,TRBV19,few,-,TGTGCCAGTAGTAGCCATAGCTCTGGAAACACCATATATTTT,CASSSHSSGNTIYF
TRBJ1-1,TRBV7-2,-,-,TGTGCCAGCAGCTTGCAAGGGGTTGGAGGGACTGAAGCTTTCTTT,CASSLQGVGGTEAFF
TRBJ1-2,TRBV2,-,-,TGTGCCAGCAAAATTACAGGCTATGGCTACACCTTC,CASKITGYGYTF
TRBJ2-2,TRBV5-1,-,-,TGCGCCAGCAGCCGCATGCCTCTAGAGGGTTCCACCGGGGAGCTGTTTTTT,CASSRMPLEGSTGELFF
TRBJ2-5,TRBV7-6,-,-,TGTGCCAGCAGCTTAACGTCTTCACGGGAGACCCAGTACTTC,CASSLTSSRETQYF
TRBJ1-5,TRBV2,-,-,TGTGCCAGCAGTGGTATATATAGCAATCAGCCCCAGCATTTT,CASSGIYSNQPQHF
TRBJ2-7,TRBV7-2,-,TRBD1,TGTGCCAGCAGCCGCCCGGGACAGGGAATCTACGAGCAGTACTTC,CASSRPGQGIYEQYF
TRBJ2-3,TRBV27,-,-,TGTGCCAGCAGTTTTCGCTCCTTAGATACGCAGTATTTT,CASSFRSLDTQYF
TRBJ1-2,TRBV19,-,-,TGTGCCAGTAGTCCCGACGGGCTTTATGGCTACACCTTC,CASSPDGLYGYTF
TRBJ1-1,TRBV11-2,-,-,TGTGCCAGCAGTCCCTGGGTGGACACTGAAGCTTTCTTT,CASSPWVDTEAFF
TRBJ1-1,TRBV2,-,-,TGTGCCAGCAGTGTACAAGGGCAGGGGAACACTGAAGCTTTCTTT,CASSVQGQGNTEAFF
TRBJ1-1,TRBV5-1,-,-,TGCGCCAGCAGCTTGGACAGGGAGGACACTGAAGCTTTCTTT,CASSLDREDTEAFF
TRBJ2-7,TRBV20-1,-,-,TGCAGTGCTAGCCAGGAGGGCGAGCAGTACTTC,CSASQEGEQYF
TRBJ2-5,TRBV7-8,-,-,TGTGCCAGCAGCTTAGCTTCGACTAGATACGGAGAGACCCAGTACTTC,CASSLASTRYGETQYF
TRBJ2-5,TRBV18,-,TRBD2,TGTGCCAGCTCACCACCGTCGGGAGGGGAGACCCAGTACTTC,CASSPPSGGETQYF